These 20 T cell receptor beta chains share one sample of origin, sequenced in a study of T cells in Graves' hyperthyroidism and ophthalmopathy. The source material, RNA transcripts, was used to amplify TCR beta CDR3 regions. A first-round RT-PCR of the TCR CDR3 used the HTBI primer set. MiXCR, run by TCRdb on the multiplex PCR reads, gives a single entry per CDR3 protein. The sample lists hundreds of thousands of distinct CDR3 sequences; 15% to 20% were seen once. The sample consisted of blood. The receptor source for this set is a woman aged 18-29 years with Graves' ophthalmopathy.

In this sample, this clonotype turned up many times. The rearrangement links TRBV6-2 or TRBV6-3 to TRBJ2-7; TRBD2 agrees at 9 bases. From germline, CDR1 is MNHEY and CDR2 SVGEGT. The CDR3 is 15 amino acids. Trimming removed 0 bases from V and 3 bases from J; junction bases left unmatched: 3. The CDR3 nucleotides read TGTGCCAGCAGTTACTCTAGCGGGAGTCACTACGAGCAGTACTTC. Translating gives CASSYSSGSHYEQYF.

This clonotype was picked up many times. The gene calls are TRBV4-1 and TRBJ2-7; 12 bases are a match to TRBD1. CDR3 length equals 16 residues. Trimming took 1 base from V and 6 from J; bases not matched to a gene: 7. Germline V CDR1 and CDR2: MGHRA, YSYEKL. This CDR3 reads CASSQGGTGGWVEQYF. CDR3 coding DNA: TGCGCCAGCAGCCAAGGGGGGACAGGGGGCTGGGTCGAGCAGTACTTC.

The gene calls are TRBV7-3 and TRBJ2-2; tentative D call: TRBD2 (6 bases). From germline, CDR1 is SGHTA and CDR2 FQGTGA. Trimming removed 1 base from V and 4 bases from J, with 16 bases in between. The CDR3 length is 17 residues. The CDR3 nucleotides read TGTGCCAGCAGCTTAAATAACGGAGGGGCTCTCACCGGGGAGCTGTTTTTT. Its translation is CASSLNNGGALTGELFF. Drawing the rest from reference TRBV7-3 and TRBJ2-2, the complete variable domain is GAGVSQTPSNKVTEKGKYVELRCDPISGHTALYWYRQSLGQGPEFLIYFQGTGAADDSGLPNDRFFAVRPEGSVSTLKIQRTERGDSAVYLCASSLNNGGALTGELFFGEGSRLTVL.

The table lists this clonotype with many counts. V is TRBV28 and J is TRBJ2-7; 7 bases are shared with TRBD1. V was pared by 0 bases and J by 4 bases, with 12 bases of the junction left unmatched. CDR3 length: 17 residues. From germline, CDR1 is MDHEN and CDR2 SYDVKM. The CDR3 DNA sequence: TGTGCCAGCAGTTTATGGGACACAGGGGCCACACCATACGAGCAGTACTTC. Its translation: CASSLWDTGATPYEQYF.

This clonotype was counted at least ten times. This chain uses TRBV3-1 with TRBJ2-2; no reliable D call. The germline CDR1 and CDR2 sequences are LGHDT and YNNKEL (reference sequence). Trimming removed 6 bases at V and 5 bases at J, with 10 bases between. This CDR3 comprises 13 residues. The CDR3 DNA sequence: TGTGCCAGCAGGCAAACAAATACCGGGGAGCTGTTTTTT. Its translation is CASRQTNTGELFF. Full variable domain (missing parts from reference TRBV3-1 and TRBJ2-2): DTAVSQTPKYLVTQMGNDKSIKCEQNLGHDTMYWYKQDSKKFLKIMFSYNNKELIINETVPNRFSPKSPDKAHLNLHINSLELGDSAVYFCASRQTNTGELFFGEGSRLTVL.

The table lists this clonotype with many counts. The chain carries TRBV4-1 and TRBJ1-1, with D perhaps TRBD1 (5 bases). This CDR3 comprises 14 residues. V lost 4 bases and J lost 1, with 10 bases in between. Germline V gene data show CDR1 as MGHRA and CDR2 as YSYEKL. In DNA, the CDR3 is TGCGCCAGCAGCCCGACAGACAAGAACACTGAAGCTTTCTTT. As protein: CASSPTDKNTEAFF.

This sequence joins TRBV7-9 and TRBJ1-1; D gene unclear. Germline V lookup: CDR1 SEHNR, CDR2 FQNEAQ (reference sequence). Trimming shortened V by 1 base and J by 9 bases, and 9 bases separated the two germline ends. The CDR3 contains 12 residues. The CDR3 sequence is CASSLGDSKAFF. In nucleotides, the CDR3 is TGTGCCAGCAGCTTAGGTGACTCCAAAGCTTTCTTT.

This clonotype was observed at least ten times. The chain combines TRBV6-5 with TRBJ1-5, with TRBD1 identical over 9 bases. CDR3 size: 14 residues. Germline values: CDR1 MNHEY, CDR2 SVGAGI. Trimming cost V 0 bases and J 6 bases; bases outside gene matches: 0. The CDR3 reads CASSYSQGAQPQHF. The CDR3 DNA sequence: TGTGCCAGCAGTTACTCACAGGGGGCTCAGCCCCAGCATTTT.

At least ten counts were recorded for this clonotype. V gene TRBV6-5 combines with J gene TRBJ2-7, with D maybe TRBD1 (6 bases). This CDR3 has 13 residues. The V gene lost 8 bases and the J gene lost 2 bases, with 13 bases spanning the gap. The V gene's germline CDR1 is MNHEY and CDR2 SVGAGI. The chain's CDR3 is CASGAGATYEQYF. The CDR3 DNA follows: TGTGCCAGCGGAGCAGGGGCGACCTACGAGCAGTACTTC.

This chain connects TRBV2 to TRBJ1-1; 7 bases are shared with TRBD1. After removal of 6 bases from V and 0 bases from J, the junction contained 7 bases not matched to a gene. Germline V CDR1 and CDR2: SNHLY, FYNNEI. The CDR3 length is 15 residues. The DNA of the CDR3 is TGTGCCAGCAGGGAACAGGGGATCGTGAACACTGAAGCTTTCTTT. This encodes CASREQGIVNTEAFF.

This sequence joins TRBV3-1 and TRBJ2-1, with 8 nucleotides matching TRBD2. The CDR3 has 16 amino acids. Trimming took 6 bases from V and 0 from J; bases not matched to a gene: 7. Germline values: CDR1 LGHDT, CDR2 YNNKEL (reference sequence). Written as DNA, the CDR3 is TGTGCCAGCAGACCGTCGGGGGGGGACTCCTACAATGAGCAGTTCTTC. This translates into CASRPSGGDSYNEQFF.

The rearrangement links TRBV18 to TRBJ1-5, with D unclear. This CDR3 region has 11 residues. The ends were cut back, 10 bases at V and 4 bases at J, with 8 bases in the middle. The V gene's germline CDR1 is KGHSH and CDR2 LQKENI. The CDR3 loop is CATSHNQPQHF. The CDR3 nucleotides are TGTGCCACCTCCCATAATCAGCCCCAGCATTTT.

This clonotype showed up many times. The chain joins TRBV29-1 to TRBJ2-7; 9 bases are a match to TRBD1. V dropped 3 bases and J dropped 7; count of bases not matched to a gene: 7. The CDR3 runs to 13 residues. Germline-derived CDR1 and CDR2 are SQVTM and ANQGSEA. Written as DNA, the CDR3 is TGCAGCGTTGACGTTACAGGGGGCAGTGAGCAGTACTTC. It translates to CSVDVTGGSEQYF.

This clonotype came up many times. The chain is built from TRBV3-1 and TRBJ2-5, with TRBD2 matching over 8 bases. The J segment lost 2 bases and the V segment lost 8 bases, leaving 10 bases of the junction unmatched. Germline V CDR1 and CDR2: LGHDT, YNNKEL (reference sequence). The CDR3 extends over 15 amino acids. DNA of the CDR3: TGTGCCAGCTCCCTTCTAGCTAGCGGGCAAGAGACCCAGTACTTC. Protein product: CASSLLASGQETQYF.

The rearrangement uses TRBV6-1 and TRBJ1-2; 7 positions agree with TRBD1. Germline V gives CDR1 MNHNS, CDR2 SASEGT. Trimming cost V 8 bases and J 8 bases; bases outside gene matches: 11. This CDR3 is 13 amino acids long. CDR3 sequence: CASGRQGPRGYTF. The CDR3 DNA sequence: TGTGCCAGCGGCCGACAGGGCCCACGGGGCTACACCTTC.

This clonotype was observed a handful of times. The rearrangement joins TRBV5-4 to TRBJ2-3; tentatively, D is TRBD2 (6 bases). The length of the CDR3 is 14 residues. Germline CDR1 is SGHNT and CDR2 is YYREEE (reference sequence). The V end was cut by 4 bases, the J end by 6 bases, with 15 bases between. In DNA form, the CDR3 reads TGTGCCAGCAGCCGGGACTCGCTCTCGGATACGCAGTATTTT. Translating gives CASSRDSLSDTQYF.

This clonotype has ten or more counts. The gene calls are TRBV11-2 and TRBJ1-1, with TRBD1 as a possible D gene (5 bases). CDR1 is SGHAT and CDR2 is FQNNGV in the germline V gene. V lost 3 bases to trimming and J lost 5 bases, with 13 bases between them. The CDR3 covers 14 residues. The CDR3 sequence: CASSFGTAKTEAFF. In DNA, the CDR3 is TGTGCCAGCAGCTTCGGGACGGCTAAAACTGAAGCTTTCTTT.

This clonotype was observed many times. The gene calls are TRBV18 and TRBJ2-5; D unresolved. V was pared by 5 bases and J by 2 bases, with 12 bases between. Germline CDR1 reads KGHSH; CDR2 reads LQKENI. There are 14 residues in the CDR3. In nucleotides, the CDR3 is TGTGCCAGCTCAGCCAGTAGCCGACAAGAGACCCAGTACTTC. Translating gives CASSASSRQETQYF.

The rearrangement joins TRBV7-2 to TRBJ1-3; weak D call: TRBD1 (5 bases). The CDR3 has 15 residues. V lost 0 bases to trimming and J lost 4 bases, with 10 bases between them. Germline CDR1 reads SGHTA; CDR2 reads FQGNSA. The chain's CDR3 is CASSLAVQGGNTIYF. The CDR3 region has the DNA TGTGCCAGCAGCTTAGCCGTTCAGGGCGGAAACACCATATATTTT.

This clonotype has just a few counts. The rearrangement links TRBV27 to TRBJ2-3, with unresolved D. Germline-derived CDR1 and CDR2 are MNHEY and SMNVEV (reference sequence). Between the trimmed V and J ends, which lost 2 bases and 0 bases, there was a span of 9 bases. The CDR3 is made up of 15 amino acids. The CDR3 here is CASSLVAASTDTQYF. The CDR3 DNA follows: TGTGCCAGCAGTTTAGTGGCCGCAAGCACAGATACGCAGTATTTT.